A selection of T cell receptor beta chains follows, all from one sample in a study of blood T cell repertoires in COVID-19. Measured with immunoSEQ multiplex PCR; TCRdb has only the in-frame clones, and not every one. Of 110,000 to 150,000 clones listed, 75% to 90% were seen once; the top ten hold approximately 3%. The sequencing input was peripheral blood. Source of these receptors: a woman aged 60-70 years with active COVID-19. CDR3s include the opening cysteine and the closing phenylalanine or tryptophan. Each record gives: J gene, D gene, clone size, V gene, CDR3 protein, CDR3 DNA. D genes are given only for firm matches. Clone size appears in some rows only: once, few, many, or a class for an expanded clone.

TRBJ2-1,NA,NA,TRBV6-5,CASTSARAYNEQFF,TGTGCCAGCACCTCCGCGAGGGCCTACAATGAGCAGTTCTTC
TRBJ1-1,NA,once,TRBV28,CASSSSWVPEAFF,TGTGCCAGCAGTTCTAGTTGGGTTCCTGAAGCTTTCTTT
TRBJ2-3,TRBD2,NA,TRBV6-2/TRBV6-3,CASSPTETSGSTTDTQYF,TGTGCCAGCAGTCCGACCGAGACTAGCGGGAGCACCACAGATACGCAGTATTTT
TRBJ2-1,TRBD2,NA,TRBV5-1,CASSLESSGMGNEQFF,TGCGCCAGCAGCTTGGAGTCTAGCGGGATGGGAAATGAGCAGTTCTTC
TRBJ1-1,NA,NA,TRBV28,CASSLVQMNTEAFF,TGTGCCAGCAGTTTGGTACAAATGAACACTGAAGCTTTCTTT
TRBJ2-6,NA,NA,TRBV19,CASSSRAGGIGANVLTF,TGTGCCAGTAGCAGTCGGGCAGGGGGGATTGGGGCCAACGTCCTGACTTTC
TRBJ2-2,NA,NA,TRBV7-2,CASSAGLTPGELFF,TGTGCCAGCAGCGCCGGACTAACACCCGGGGAGCTGTTTTTT
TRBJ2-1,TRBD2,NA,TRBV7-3,CASSAGTSGRLYEQFF,TGTGCCAGCAGCGCCGGGACTAGCGGGAGGTTATATGAGCAGTTCTTC
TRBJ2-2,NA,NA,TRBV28,CASSPSRLAAGELFF,TGTGCCAGCAGTCCGTCGCGCTTAGCCGCCGGGGAGCTGTTTTTT
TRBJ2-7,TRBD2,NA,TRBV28,CASWGGRGAGGPSEQYF,TGTGCCAGCTGGGGCGGCAGGGGAGCGGGAGGCCCCTCCGAGCAGTACTTC
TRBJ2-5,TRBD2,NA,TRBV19,CASSTPKWSSGYETQYF,TGTGCCAGTAGTACCCCCAAGTGGTCTAGCGGGTATGAGACCCAGTACTTC
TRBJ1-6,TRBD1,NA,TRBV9,CASSALGTVNSPLHF,TGTGCCAGCAGCGCCCTCGGGACAGTTAATTCACCCCTCCACTTT
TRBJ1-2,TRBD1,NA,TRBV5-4,CASSLDGRTGYPYGYTF,TGTGCCAGCAGCTTGGACGGGAGGACAGGGTATCCCTATGGCTACACCTTC
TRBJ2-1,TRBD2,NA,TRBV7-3,CASSVSLADSYNEQFF,TGTGCCAGCAGCGTCTCACTAGCGGACTCCTACAATGAGCAGTTCTTC
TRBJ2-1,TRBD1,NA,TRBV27,CASRRDRGSYNEQFF,TGTGCCAGCAGGCGGGACAGGGGGTCGTACAATGAGCAGTTCTTC
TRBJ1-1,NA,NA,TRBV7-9,CASSTQGNTEAFF,TGTGCCAGCAGCACTCAGGGGAACACTGAAGCTTTCTTT
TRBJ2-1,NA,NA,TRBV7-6,CASSYQEYNEQFF,TGTGCCAGCAGCTATCAGGAATACAATGAGCAGTTCTTC
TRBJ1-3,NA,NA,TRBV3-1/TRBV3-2,CASSLLSGNTIYF,TGTGCCAGCAGCCTACTCTCTGGAAACACCATATATTTT
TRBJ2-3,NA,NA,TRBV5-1,CASSLGDLTDTQYF,TGCGCCAGCAGCTTGGGGGACTTAACAGATACGCAGTATTTT
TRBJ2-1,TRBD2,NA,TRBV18,CASSPVTSGFYNEQFF,TGTGCCAGCTCACCCGTAACTAGCGGGTTCTACAATGAGCAGTTCTTC
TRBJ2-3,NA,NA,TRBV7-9,CASRSQGGTDTQYF,TGTGCCAGCAGGTCACAGGGCGGGACAGATACGCAGTATTTT
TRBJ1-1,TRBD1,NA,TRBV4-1,CASSPEGQGGLSTEAFF,TGCGCCAGCAGCCCCGAGGGACAGGGGGGATTAAGCACTGAAGCTTTCTTT
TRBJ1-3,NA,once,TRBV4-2,CASSQDPGEGRNTIYF,TGTGCCAGCAGCCAAGATCCGGGGGAGGGGAGAAACACCATATATTTT
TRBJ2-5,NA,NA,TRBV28,CASSRGTVQETQYF,TGTGCCAGCAGTCGCGGGACAGTCCAAGAGACCCAGTACTTC
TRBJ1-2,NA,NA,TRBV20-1,CSASPRGGYTF,TGCAGTGCTAGTCCAAGGGGTGGCTACACCTTC
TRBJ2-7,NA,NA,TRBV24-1,CATSDLFGDEQYF,TGTGCCACCAGTGATTTGTTCGGGGACGAGCAGTACTTC
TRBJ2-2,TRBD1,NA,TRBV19,CASSISTGVRAGELFF,TGTGCCAGTAGTATATCAACAGGGGTTAGGGCCGGGGAGCTGTTTTTT
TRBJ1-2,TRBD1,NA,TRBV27,CASSQGTGAGYTF,TGTGCCAGCAGTCAAGGGACAGGTGCTGGCTACACCTTC
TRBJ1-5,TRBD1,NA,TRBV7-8,CASSLQGAGGNQPQHF,TGTGCCAGCAGCTTGCAGGGGGCTGGGGGAAATCAGCCCCAGCATTTT
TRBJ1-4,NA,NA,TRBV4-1,CASSQAGGNEKLFF,TGCGCCAGCAGCCAAGCCGGGGGTAATGAAAAACTGTTTTTT
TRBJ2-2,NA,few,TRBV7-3,CASRQGWNTGELFF,TGTGCCAGCAGGCAGGGATGGAACACCGGGGAGCTGTTTTTT
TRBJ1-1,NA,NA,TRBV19,CASSIGGIVGQAFF,TGTGCCAGTAGTATCGGGGGAATCGTCGGTCAGGCTTTCTTT
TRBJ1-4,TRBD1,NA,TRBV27,CASSPWTGNEKLFF,TGTGCCAGCAGTCCCTGGACAGGGAATGAAAAACTGTTTTTT
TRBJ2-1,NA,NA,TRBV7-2,CASSSRASNSYNEQFF,TGTGCCAGCAGCTCCCGAGCGTCAAACTCCTACAATGAGCAGTTCTTC
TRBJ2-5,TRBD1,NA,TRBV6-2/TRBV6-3,CASSYIGTGDQETQYF,TGTGCCAGCAGTTACATCGGGACAGGGGATCAAGAGACCCAGTACTTC